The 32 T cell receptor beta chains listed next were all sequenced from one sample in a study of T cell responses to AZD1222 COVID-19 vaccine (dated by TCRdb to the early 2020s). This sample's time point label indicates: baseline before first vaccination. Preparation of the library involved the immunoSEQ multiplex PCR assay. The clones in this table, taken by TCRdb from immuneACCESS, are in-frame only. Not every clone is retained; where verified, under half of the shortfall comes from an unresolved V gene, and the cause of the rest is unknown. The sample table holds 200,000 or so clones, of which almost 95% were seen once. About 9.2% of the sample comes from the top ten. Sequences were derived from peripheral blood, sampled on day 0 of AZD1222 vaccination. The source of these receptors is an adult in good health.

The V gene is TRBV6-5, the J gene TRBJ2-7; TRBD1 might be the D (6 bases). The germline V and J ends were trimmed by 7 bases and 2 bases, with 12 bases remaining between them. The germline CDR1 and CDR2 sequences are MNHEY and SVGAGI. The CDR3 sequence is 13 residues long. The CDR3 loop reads CASTPGAAYEQYF. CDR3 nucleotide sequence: TGTGCCAGCACCCCAGGGGCAGCCTACGAGCAGTACTTC.

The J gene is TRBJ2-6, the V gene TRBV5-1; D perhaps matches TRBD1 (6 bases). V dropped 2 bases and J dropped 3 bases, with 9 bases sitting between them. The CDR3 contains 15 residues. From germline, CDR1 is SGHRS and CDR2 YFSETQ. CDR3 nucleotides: TGCGCCAGCAGCTTCGCAGGGGATGGGGCCAACGTCCTGACTTTC. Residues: CASSFAGDGANVLTF.

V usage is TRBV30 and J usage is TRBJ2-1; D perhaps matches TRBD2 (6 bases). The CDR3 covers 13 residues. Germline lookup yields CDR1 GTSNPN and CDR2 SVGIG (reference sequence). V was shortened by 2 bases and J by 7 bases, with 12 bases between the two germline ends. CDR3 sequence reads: CAWSLGTLNEQFF. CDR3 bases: TGTGCCTGGAGTCTGGGGACTCTAAATGAGCAGTTCTTC. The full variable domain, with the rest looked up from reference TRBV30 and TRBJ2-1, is SQTIHQWPATLVQPVGSPLSLECTVEGTSNPNLYWYRQAAGRGLQLLFYSVGIGQISSEVPQNLSASRPQDRQFILSSKKLLLSDSGFYLCAWSLGTLNEQFFGPGTRLTVL.

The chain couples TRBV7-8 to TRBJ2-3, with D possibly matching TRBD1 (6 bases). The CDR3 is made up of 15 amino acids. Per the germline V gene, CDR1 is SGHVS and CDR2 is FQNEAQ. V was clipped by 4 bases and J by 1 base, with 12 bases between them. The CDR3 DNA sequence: TGTGCCAGCAGCTGGCGCGAGGGGGGCACAGATACGCAGTATTTT. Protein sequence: CASSWREGGTDTQYF. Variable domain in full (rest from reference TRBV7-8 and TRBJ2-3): GAGVSQSPRYKVAKRGQDVALRCDPISGHVSLFWYQQALGQGPEFLTYFQNEAQLDKSGLPSDRFFAERPEGSVSTLKIQRTQQEDSAVYLCASSWREGGTDTQYFGPGTRLTVL.

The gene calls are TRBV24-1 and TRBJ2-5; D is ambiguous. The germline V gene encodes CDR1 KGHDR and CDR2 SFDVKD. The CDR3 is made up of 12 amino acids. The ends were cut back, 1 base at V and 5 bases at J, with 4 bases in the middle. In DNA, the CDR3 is TGTGCCACCAGTGATTTAGTGGAGACCCAGTACTTC. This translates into CATSDLVETQYF.

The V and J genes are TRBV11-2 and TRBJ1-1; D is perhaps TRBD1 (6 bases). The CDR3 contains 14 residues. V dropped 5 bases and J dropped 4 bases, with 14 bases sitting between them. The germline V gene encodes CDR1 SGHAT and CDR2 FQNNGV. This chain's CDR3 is CASSPPGHRTEAFF. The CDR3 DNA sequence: TGTGCCAGCAGCCCTCCGGGACACCGCACTGAAGCTTTCTTT. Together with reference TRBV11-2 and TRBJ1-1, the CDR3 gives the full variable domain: EAGVAQSPRYKIIEKRQSVAFWCNPISGHATLYWYQQILGQGPKLLIQFQNNGVVDDSQLPKDRFSAERLKGVDSTLKIQPAKLEDSAVYLCASSPPGHRTEAFFGQGTRLTVV.

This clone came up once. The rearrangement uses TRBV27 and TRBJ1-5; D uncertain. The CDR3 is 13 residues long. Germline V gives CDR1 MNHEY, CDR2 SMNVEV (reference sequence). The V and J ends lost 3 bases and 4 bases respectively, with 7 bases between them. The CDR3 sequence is CASSFHTNQPQHF. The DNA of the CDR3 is TGTGCCAGCAGTTTTCACACTAATCAGCCCCAGCATTTT.

For the CDR3, the DNA is TGTGCCAGCAGGGACCGACAGGGTTTCTTTTCACCCCTCCACTTT. Translation gives CASRDRQGFFSPLHF. The chain employs TRBV7-2 and TRBJ1-6, with TRBD1 identical over 7 bases. V shed 6 bases and J 9 bases; nucleotides not matched to a gene: 11. Per germline, CDR1 SGHTA and CDR2 FQGNSA. CDR3 length equals 15 residues. The variable domain in full, completed from reference TRBV7-2 and TRBJ1-6, reads GAGVSQSPSNKVTEKGKDVELRCDPISGHTALYWYRQSLGQGLEFLIYFQGNSAPDKSGLPSDRFSAERTGGSVSTLTIQRTQQEDSAVYLCASRDRQGFFSPLHFGNGTRLTVT.

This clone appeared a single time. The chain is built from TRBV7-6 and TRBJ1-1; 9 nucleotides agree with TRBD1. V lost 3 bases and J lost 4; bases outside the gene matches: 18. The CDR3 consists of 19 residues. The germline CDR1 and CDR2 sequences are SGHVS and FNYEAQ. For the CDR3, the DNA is TGTGCCAGCAGCTTGGAGGGGCCGGGACAGGGTTTCCTAGGCACTGAAGCTTTCTTT. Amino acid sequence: CASSLEGPGQGFLGTEAFF.

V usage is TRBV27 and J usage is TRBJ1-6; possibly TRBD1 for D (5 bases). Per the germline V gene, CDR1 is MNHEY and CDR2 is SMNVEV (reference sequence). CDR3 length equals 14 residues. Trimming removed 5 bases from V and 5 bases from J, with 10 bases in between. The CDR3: CASSGGTDNSPLHF. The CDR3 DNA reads TGTGCCAGCAGTGGAGGGACGGATAATTCACCCCTCCACTTT.

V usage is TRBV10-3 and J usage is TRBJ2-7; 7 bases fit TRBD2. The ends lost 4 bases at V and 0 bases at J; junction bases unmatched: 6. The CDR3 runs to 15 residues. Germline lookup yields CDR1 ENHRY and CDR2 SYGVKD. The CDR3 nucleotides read TGTGCCATCAGTGCACCCGGGACTAACTCCTACGAGCAGTACTTC. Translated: CAISAPGTNSYEQYF.

CDR3 in DNA: TGTGCCACCAGCATTGACAGGGGTAGCAATCAGCCCCAGCATTTT. Translation gives CATSIDRGSNQPQHF. The V gene is TRBV15, the J gene TRBJ1-5; 8 bases match TRBD1. The germline CDR1 and CDR2 sequences are LNHNV and YYDKDF (reference sequence). CDR3 size: 15 residues. The trim removed 4 bases at V and 0 bases at J, leaving 2 bases unmatched.

The CDR3 spells CAISENTRGGEGYTF. The CDR3 nucleotides read TGTGCCATCAGTGAAAATACCAGGGGGGGTGAAGGCTACACCTTC. The V call is TRBV10-3, the J call TRBJ1-2, with TRBD1 matching 7 bases. V was pared by 3 bases and J by 8 bases, with 12 bases of the junction left unmatched. The CDR3 is 15 residues long. Germline V gene data show CDR1 as ENHRY and CDR2 as SYGVKD.

CDR3 region: CASSDRGARGNNEQFF. CDR3 nucleotide sequence: TGCGCCAGCAGTGATCGAGGGGCGAGGGGAAACAATGAGCAGTTCTTC. The chain employs TRBV10-2 and TRBJ2-1; D could derive from TRBD1 or TRBD2 (5 bases each). Trimming left V 3 bases short and J 5 bases short, with 17 bases between. Germline values: CDR1 WSHSY, CDR2 SAAADI. The CDR3 is 16 amino acids.

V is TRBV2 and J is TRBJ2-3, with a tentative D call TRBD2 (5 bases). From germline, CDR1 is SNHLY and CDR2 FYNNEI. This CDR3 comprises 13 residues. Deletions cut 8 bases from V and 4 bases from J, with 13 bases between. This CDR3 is CASAGLQPDTQYF. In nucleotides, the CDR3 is TGTGCCAGCGCCGGACTGCAGCCAGATACGCAGTATTTT. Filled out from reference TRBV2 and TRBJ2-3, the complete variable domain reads EPEVTQTPSHQVTQMGQEVILRCVPISNHLYFYWYRQILGQKVEFLVSFYNNEISEKSEIFDDQFSVERPDGSNFTLKIRSTKLEDSAMYFCASAGLQPDTQYFGPGTRLTVL.

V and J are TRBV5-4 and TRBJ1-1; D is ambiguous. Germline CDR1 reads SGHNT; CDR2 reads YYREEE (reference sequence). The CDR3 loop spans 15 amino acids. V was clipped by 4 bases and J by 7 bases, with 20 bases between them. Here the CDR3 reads CASSPGASPFGEAFF. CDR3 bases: TGTGCCAGCAGCCCCGGAGCCTCCCCCTTCGGTGAAGCTTTCTTT.

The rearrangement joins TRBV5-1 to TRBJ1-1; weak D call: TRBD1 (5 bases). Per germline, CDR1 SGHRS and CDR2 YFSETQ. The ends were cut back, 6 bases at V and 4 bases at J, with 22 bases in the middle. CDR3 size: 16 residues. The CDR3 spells CASTSGPQTGGTEAFF. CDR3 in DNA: TGCGCCAGCACTTCGGGACCCCAGACCGGAGGCACTGAAGCTTTCTTT.

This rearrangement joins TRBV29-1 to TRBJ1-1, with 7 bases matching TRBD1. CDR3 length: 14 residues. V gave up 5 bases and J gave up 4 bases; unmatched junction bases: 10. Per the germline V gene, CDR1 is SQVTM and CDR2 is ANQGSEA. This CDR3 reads CSVSTGVGSTEAFF. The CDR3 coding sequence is TGCAGCGTTAGCACAGGGGTAGGGAGCACTGAAGCTTTCTTT.

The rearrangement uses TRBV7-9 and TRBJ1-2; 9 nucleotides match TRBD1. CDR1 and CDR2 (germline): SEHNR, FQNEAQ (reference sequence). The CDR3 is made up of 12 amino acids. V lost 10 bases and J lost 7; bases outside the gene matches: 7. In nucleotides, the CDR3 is TGTGCCACAATACAGGGGGCGTCTGGCTACACCTTC. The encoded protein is CATIQGASGYTF.

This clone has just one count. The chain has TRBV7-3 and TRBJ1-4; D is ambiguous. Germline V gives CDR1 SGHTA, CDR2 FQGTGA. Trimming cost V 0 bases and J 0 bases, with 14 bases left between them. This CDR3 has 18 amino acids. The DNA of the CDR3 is TGTGCCAGCAGCTTAACGCGGGGATTAAGGGCAACTAATGAAAAACTGTTTTTT. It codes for CASSLTRGLRATNEKLFF.

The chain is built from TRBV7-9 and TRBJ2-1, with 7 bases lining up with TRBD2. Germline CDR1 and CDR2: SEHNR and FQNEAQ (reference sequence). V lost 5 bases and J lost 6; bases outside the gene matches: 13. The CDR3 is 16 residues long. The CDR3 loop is CASSREGGGLGNEQFF. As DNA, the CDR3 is TGTGCCAGCAGCCGAGAGGGCGGGGGACTGGGCAATGAGCAGTTCTTC.

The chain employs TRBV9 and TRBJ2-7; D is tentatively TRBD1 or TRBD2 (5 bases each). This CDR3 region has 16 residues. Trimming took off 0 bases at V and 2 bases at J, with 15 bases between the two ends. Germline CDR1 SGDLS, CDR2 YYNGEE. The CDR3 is CASSVAEGPPPYEQYF. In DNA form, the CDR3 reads TGTGCCAGCAGCGTAGCTGAGGGACCGCCTCCCTACGAGCAGTACTTC.

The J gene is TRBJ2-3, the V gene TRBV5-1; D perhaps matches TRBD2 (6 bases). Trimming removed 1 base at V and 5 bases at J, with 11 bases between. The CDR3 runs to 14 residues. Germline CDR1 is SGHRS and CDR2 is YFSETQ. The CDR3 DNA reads TGCGCCAGCAGCTTGACGGGAGAGATAGATACGCAGTATTTT. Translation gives CASSLTGEIDTQYF. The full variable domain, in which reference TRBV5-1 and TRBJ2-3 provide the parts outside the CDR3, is KAGVTQTPRYLIKTRGQQVTLSCSPISGHRSVSWYQQTPGQGLQFLFEYFSETQRNKGNFPGRFSGRQFSNSRSEMNVSTLELGDSALYLCASSLTGEIDTQYFGPGTRLTVL.

The DNA of the CDR3 is TGTGCCAGCAGCGTACGACTAGCTACCGGGGAGCTGTTTTTT. Encoded protein: CASSVRLATGELFF. The gene calls are TRBV13 and TRBJ2-2; 7 nucleotides line up with TRBD2. CDR3 length equals 14 residues. Germline CDR1 and CDR2: PRHDT and FYEKMQ (reference sequence). V lost 5 bases, J lost 5 bases, and 5 bases stayed unmatched.

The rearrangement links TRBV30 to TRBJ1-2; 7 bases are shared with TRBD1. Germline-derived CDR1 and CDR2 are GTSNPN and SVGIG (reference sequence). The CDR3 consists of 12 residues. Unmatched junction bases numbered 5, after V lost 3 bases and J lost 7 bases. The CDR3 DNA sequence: TGTGCCTGGAGCCGGACAGGCAGTGGCTACACCTTC. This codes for CAWSRTGSGYTF. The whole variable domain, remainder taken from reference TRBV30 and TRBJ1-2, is SQTIHQWPATLVQPVGSPLSLECTVEGTSNPNLYWYRQAAGRGLQLLFYSVGIGQISSEVPQNLSASRPQDRQFILSSKKLLLSDSGFYLCAWSRTGSGYTFGSGTRLTVV.

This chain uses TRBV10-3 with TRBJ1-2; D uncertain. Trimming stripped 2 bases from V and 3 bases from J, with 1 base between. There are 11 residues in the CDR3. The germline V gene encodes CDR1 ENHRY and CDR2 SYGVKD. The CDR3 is CAISEDYGYTF. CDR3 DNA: TGTGCCATCAGTGAGGACTATGGCTACACCTTC.

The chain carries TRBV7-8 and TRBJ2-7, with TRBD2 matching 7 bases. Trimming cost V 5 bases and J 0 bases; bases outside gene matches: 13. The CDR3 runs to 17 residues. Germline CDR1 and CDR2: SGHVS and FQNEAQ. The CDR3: CASSPHNQGLSSYEQYF. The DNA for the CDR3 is TGTGCCAGCAGCCCGCACAATCAGGGACTAAGCTCCTACGAGCAGTACTTC.

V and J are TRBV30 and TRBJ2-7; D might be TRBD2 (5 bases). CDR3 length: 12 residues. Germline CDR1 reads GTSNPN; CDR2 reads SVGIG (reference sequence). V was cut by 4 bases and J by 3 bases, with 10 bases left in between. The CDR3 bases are TGTGCCTGGAAGACGGAGGACTACGAGCAGTACTTC. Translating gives CAWKTEDYEQYF.

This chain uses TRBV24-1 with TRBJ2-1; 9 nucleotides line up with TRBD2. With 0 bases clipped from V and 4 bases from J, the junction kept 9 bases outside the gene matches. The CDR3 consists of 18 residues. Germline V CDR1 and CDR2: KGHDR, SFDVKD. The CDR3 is CATSDLVSRTSDYNEQFF. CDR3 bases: TGTGCCACCAGTGATTTGGTATCGAGGACTAGCGATTACAATGAGCAGTTCTTC.

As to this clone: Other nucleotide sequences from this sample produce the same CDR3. This chain's CDR3 is CASRGTGTYEQYF. The CDR3 DNA is TGTGCCAGCAGGGGGACAGGTACCTACGAGCAGTACTTC. V is TRBV6-5 and J is TRBJ2-7; 8 positions match TRBD1. The CDR3 spans 13 residues. V lost 6 bases to trimming and J lost 2 bases; unmatched junction nucleotides: 3. Germline V CDR1 and CDR2: MNHEY, SVGAGI.

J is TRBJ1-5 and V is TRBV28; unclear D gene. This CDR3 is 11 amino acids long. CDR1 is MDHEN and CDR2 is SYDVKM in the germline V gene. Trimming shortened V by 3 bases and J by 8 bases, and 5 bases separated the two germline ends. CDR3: CASSFREPQHF. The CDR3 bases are TGTGCCAGCAGTTTCCGGGAGCCCCAGCATTTT.

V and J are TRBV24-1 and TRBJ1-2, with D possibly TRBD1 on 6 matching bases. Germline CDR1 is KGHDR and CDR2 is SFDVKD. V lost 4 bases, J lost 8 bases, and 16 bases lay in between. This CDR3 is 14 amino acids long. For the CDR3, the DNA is TGTGCCACCAGTGACCCGACAGGCCTTAAGGGCTACACCTTC. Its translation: CATSDPTGLKGYTF.